This is a list of T cell receptor beta chains from one sample in a study of blood T cell repertoires in COVID-19. Here immunoSEQ multiplex PCR was the method, and the copy in TCRdb shows in-frame clones only, minus some. The repertoire holds 250,000 to 350,000 clones, with 85% to 90% as singletons. The source material was peripheral blood. The receptors stem from a woman aged 50 to 60 with COVID-19, enrolled during active disease. Both conserved end residues are part of each CDR3. The D gene is left open where the match is weak. The size of a clone is reported for some rows only, either as once, few or many, or as a class for expanded clones.

D gene	clone size	V gene	J gene	CDR3 DNA	CDR3 protein
TRBD2	-	TRBV7-9	TRBJ2-1	TGTGCCAGCAGCGCTAGCGGGTCCCTAGGGGCCTACAATGAGCAGTTCTTC	CASSASGSLGAYNEQFF
-	-	TRBV11-3	TRBJ2-7	TGTGCCAGCAGCTTTTGGCTCTACGAGCAGTACTTC	CASSFWLYEQYF
-	once	TRBV5-1	TRBJ1-5	TGCGCCAGCAGACGGGATGGTAATCAGCCCCAGCATTTT	CASRRDGNQPQHF
-	-	TRBV11-2	TRBJ1-1	TGTGCCAGCAGCCCCTCATCAGGCCGTAACACTGAAGCTTTCTTT	CASSPSSGRNTEAFF
-	-	TRBV7-9	TRBJ2-7	TGTGCCGTCACAAGCGAACAGGCATCCTACGAGCAGTACTTC	CAVTSEQASYEQYF
TRBD1	-	TRBV11-2	TRBJ2-7	TGTGCCAGCAGCCCCCGGGACAGGTACTACGAGCAGTACTTC	CASSPRDRYYEQYF
-	-	TRBV27	TRBJ1-6	TGTGCCAGCAGTTTACGCAGGGCGTCCCCCACCAACTCCTATAATTCACCCCTCCACTTT	CASSLRRASPTNSYNSPLHF
TRBD2	-	TRBV7-9	TRBJ2-3	TGTGCCAGCAGCGTGGGACTAGCGGGAGTTGATACGCAGTATTTT	CASSVGLAGVDTQYF
TRBD1	-	TRBV11-3	TRBJ2-4	TGTGCCAGCAGCTTAGAGGGACAGCCCAAAAACATTCAGTACTTC	CASSLEGQPKNIQYF
-	-	TRBV30	TRBJ2-4	TGTGCCTGGAGCATAGATGACAAAAACATTCAGTACTTC	CAWSIDDKNIQYF
-	-	TRBV6-5	TRBJ1-4	TGTGCCTTGGGGGGAGGGGCCGGGGAAAAACTGTTTTTT	CALGGGAGEKLFF
TRBD1	-	TRBV7-2	TRBJ1-1	TGTGCCAGCAGCTTAGTGCCGCCGGGACAGGGCATGATGAACACTGAAGCTTTCTTT	CASSLVPPGQGMMNTEAFF
-	-	TRBV11-3	TRBJ2-1	TGTGCCAGCAGTAAACCGGGACTTTACAATGAGCAGTTCTTC	CASSKPGLYNEQFF
TRBD1	-	TRBV11-3	TRBJ2-7	TGTGCCAGCAGCTTAGATGCGAGGGGACAGTCGTACTTC	CASSLDARGQSYF
TRBD1	-	TRBV28	TRBJ1-2	TGTGCCAGCAGCCCTGTCCCGGGACAGCTGATGTATGGCTACACCTTC	CASSPVPGQLMYGYTF
TRBD1	-	TRBV24-1	TRBJ1-2	TGTGCCACCAGTGATGGGGGACAGGGGGACTATGGCTACACCTTC	CATSDGGQGDYGYTF
-	-	TRBV18	TRBJ1-5	TGTGCCAGCTCACCCGCTCCGGGACACGACAGCAATCAGCCCCAGCATTTT	CASSPAPGHDSNQPQHF
TRBD1	-	TRBV3-1/TRBV3-2	TRBJ1-2	TGTGCCAGCAGCTCGTGGGTTGAGGGGGCCGGTGGCTACACCTTC	CASSSWVEGAGGYTF
-	-	TRBV12-5	TRBJ1-5	TGTGCTAGTGCCTCCCAGGAGGGGCCCCAGCATTTT	CASASQEGPQHF
-	-	TRBV6-1	TRBJ2-7	TGTGCCAGCAGTGACCGAACAGGGTTGGGCGAGCAGTACTTC	CASSDRTGLGEQYF
-	once	TRBV19	TRBJ1-5	TGTGCCAGTAGCGGTAACGCAGGGGCGGGCAATCAGCCCCAGCATTTT	CASSGNAGAGNQPQHF
TRBD1	-	TRBV7-2	TRBJ1-4	TGTGCCAGCAGCATGGACAGGGTCGGCGAAAAACTGTTTTTT	CASSMDRVGEKLFF
TRBD2	-	TRBV10-3	TRBJ2-2	TGTGCCATCAGTGACACTAGCGCGACCGGGGAGCTGTTTTTT	CAISDTSATGELFF
-	-	TRBV19	TRBJ1-2	TGTGCCAGTAGTATCTCGGCAGGGTCAAACTATGGCTACACCTTC	CASSISAGSNYGYTF
-	-	TRBV21-1	TRBJ2-1	-	CASSKALLVGQGAYEQFF
TRBD2	-	TRBV27	TRBJ2-3	TGTGCCAGCAGTTTGGGGGGGACGTACACAGATACGCAGTATTTT	CASSLGGTYTDTQYF
TRBD1	-	TRBV10-1	TRBJ2-6	TGCGCCAGCAGTGAGCCCCGGGACAGGGGGCGGTCGGGGGCCTCTGGGGCCAACGTCCTGACTTTC	CASSEPRDRGRSGASGANVLTF
TRBD1	-	TRBV29-1	TRBJ1-1	TGCAGCGTTGTGGGACAGGGCCGGACTGAAGCTTTCTTT	CSVVGQGRTEAFF
TRBD2	-	TRBV9	TRBJ2-1	TGTGCCAGCAGCGGACTAGCGGCCGAAGGGGGTTACAATGAGCAGTTCTTC	CASSGLAAEGGYNEQFF
-	-	TRBV19	TRBJ1-5	TGTGCCAGTACTCCCAATCCGGGTTACCCCCAGCATTTT	CASTPNPGYPQHF
TRBD1	-	TRBV11-3	TRBJ1-4	TGTGCCAGCAGCGGCGGACAGGGTAATGAAAAACTGTTTTTT	CASSGGQGNEKLFF
TRBD2	-	TRBV23-1	TRBJ2-3	TGCGCCAGCAGTCAATCGATAGCTAGCGGGAGGGCAGATACGCAGTATTTT	CASSQSIASGRADTQYF
-	-	TRBV24-1	TRBJ1-5	TGTGCCACCAGCCCCGGACAGCTCAATCAGCCCCAGCATTTT	CATSPGQLNQPQHF
TRBD2	-	TRBV24-1	TRBJ2-3	TGTGCCACCAGCCCTAGCGGGACTGGAGATACGCAGTATTTT	CATSPSGTGDTQYF
-	-	TRBV6-5	TRBJ1-3	TGTGCCAGCACTCGGACCGGTTCGGGGGGAAACACCATATATTTT	CASTRTGSGGNTIYF
-	once	TRBV18	TRBJ2-2	TGTGCCAGCTCACGGAGCACTCCCCAGAACACCGGGGAGCTGTTTTTT	CASSRSTPQNTGELFF
-	-	TRBV19	TRBJ2-7	TGTGCCAGTAGTCCCCGGACAACGTCCTACGAGCAGTACTTC	CASSPRTTSYEQYF
TRBD2	once	TRBV5-1	TRBJ2-1	TGCGCCAGCAGCCCGGGGGGAGAATACAATGAGCAGTTCTTC	CASSPGGEYNEQFF
-	-	TRBV6-1	TRBJ1-3	TGTGCCAGCAGTGATTTTTTAGGGGTAGCTTCAGGAAACACCATATATTTT	CASSDFLGVASGNTIYF
-	-	TRBV30	TRBJ1-1	TGTGCCTGGAGTTCTCGATACTCTCACTTGTCCGCTGAAGCTTTCTTT	CAWSSRYSHLSAEAFF
-	-	TRBV27	TRBJ2-7	TGTGCCAGCAGTCCCTCGGGTCCCCTTCCCTTCGAGCAGTACTTC	CASSPSGPLPFEQYF
-	-	TRBV5-1	TRBJ1-2	TGCGCCAGCAGCCTTACAGGGAATAGTGGCTACACCTTC	CASSLTGNSGYTF
-	-	TRBV24-1	TRBJ2-6	TGTGCCACCAGTTCGTCGAGCTCTGGGGCCAACGTCCTGACTTTC	CATSSSSSGANVLTF
-	-	TRBV19	TRBJ1-4	TGTGCCAGTAGTATAGACCCCGGGAATTTGAAACTGTTTTTT	CASSIDPGNLKLFF
-	-	TRBV7-2	TRBJ2-5	TGTGCCAGCAGCTCAAAGACTAGTCTCCAAGAGACCCAGTACTTC	CASSSKTSLQETQYF
TRBD1	-	TRBV29-1	TRBJ1-4	TGCAGCGTTGTAGGGGGCGAAACCAATGAAAAACTGTTTTTT	CSVVGGETNEKLFF
-	-	TRBV6-5	TRBJ1-1	TGTGCCAGCAGTTTAGGTGGTGGGAGCACTGAAGCTTTCTTT	CASSLGGGSTEAFF
TRBD1	-	TRBV6-9	TRBJ1-6	TGTGCCAGCGGACAGGGGCGTTATAATTCACCCCTCCACTTT	CASGQGRYNSPLHF